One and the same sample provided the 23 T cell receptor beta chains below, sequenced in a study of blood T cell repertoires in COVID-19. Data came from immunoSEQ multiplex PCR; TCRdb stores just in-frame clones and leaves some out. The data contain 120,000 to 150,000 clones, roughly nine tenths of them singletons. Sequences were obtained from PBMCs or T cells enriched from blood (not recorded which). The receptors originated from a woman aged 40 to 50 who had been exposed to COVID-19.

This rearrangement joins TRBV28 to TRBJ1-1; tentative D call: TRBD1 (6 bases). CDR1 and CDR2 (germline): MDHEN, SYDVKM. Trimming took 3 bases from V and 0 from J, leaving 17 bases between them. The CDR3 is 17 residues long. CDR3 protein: CASSFYGGRIMNTEAFF. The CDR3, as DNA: TGTGCCAGCAGTTTTTATGGGGGCCGAATAATGAACACTGAAGCTTTCTTT.

CDR3 region: CASSFDRGHQPQHF. CDR3 nucleotides: TGCGCCAGCAGCTTCGACAGGGGGCACCAGCCCCAGCATTTT. The chain links TRBV5-1 to TRBJ1-5; 10 bases match TRBD1. CDR1 is SGHRS and CDR2 is YFSETQ in the germline V gene. The CDR3 is 14 residues long. After removal of 2 bases from V and 7 bases from J, the junction contained 3 bases not matched to a gene.

The CDR3 DNA sequence: TGTGCCAGTAGTATAAGCGGCGGCCTGGGCTATGGCTACACCTTC. Translating gives CASSISGGLGYGYTF. This chain links TRBV19 with TRBJ1-2; unclear D gene. The V gene lost 2 bases and the J gene lost 4 bases, with 14 bases spanning the gap. CDR1 LNHDA and CDR2 SQIVND come from the germline V gene (reference sequence). The CDR3 spans 15 residues. Full variable domain (remainder filled in from reference TRBV19 and TRBJ1-2): DGGITQSPKYLFRKEGQNVTLSCEQNLNHDAMYWYRQDPGQGLRLIYYSQIVNDFQKGDIAEGYSVSREKKESFPLTVTSAQKNPTAFYLCASSISGGLGYGYTFGSGTRLTVV.

The CDR3, as DNA: TGCGCCAGCGGGGCCCTACCAAATCAGCCCCAGCATTTT. Its translation is CASGALPNQPQHF. The J gene is TRBJ1-5, the V gene TRBV10-2; D may be TRBD1 (5 bases). Germline CDR1 is WSHSY and CDR2 is SAAADI. V was clipped by 8 bases and J by 4 bases, with 12 bases between them. The CDR3 covers 13 residues.

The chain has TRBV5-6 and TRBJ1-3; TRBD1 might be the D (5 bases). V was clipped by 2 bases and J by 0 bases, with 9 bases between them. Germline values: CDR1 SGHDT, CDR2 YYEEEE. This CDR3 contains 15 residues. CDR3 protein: CASSFQGGSGNTIYF. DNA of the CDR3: TGTGCCAGCAGCTTTCAGGGTGGCTCTGGAAACACCATATATTTT.

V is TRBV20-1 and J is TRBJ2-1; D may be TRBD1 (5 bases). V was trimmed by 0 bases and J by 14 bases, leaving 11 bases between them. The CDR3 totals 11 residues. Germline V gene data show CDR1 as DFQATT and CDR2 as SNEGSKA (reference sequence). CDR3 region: CSARDFRAEFF. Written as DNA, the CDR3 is TGCAGTGCTAGAGATTTCAGGGCCGAGTTCTTC.

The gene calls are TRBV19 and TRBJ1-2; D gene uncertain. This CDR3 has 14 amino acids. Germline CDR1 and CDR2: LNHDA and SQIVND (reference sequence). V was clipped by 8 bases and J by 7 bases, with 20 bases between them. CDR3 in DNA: TGTGCCAGTCGTAATCCCCCGGAGGCGTCTGGCTACACCTTC. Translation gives CASRNPPEASGYTF.

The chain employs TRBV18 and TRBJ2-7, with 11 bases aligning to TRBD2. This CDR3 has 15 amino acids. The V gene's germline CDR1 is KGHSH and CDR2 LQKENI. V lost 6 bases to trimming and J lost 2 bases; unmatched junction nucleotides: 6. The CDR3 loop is CASSQTSGNTYEQYF. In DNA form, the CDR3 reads TGTGCCAGCTCCCAGACTAGCGGGAACACCTACGAGCAGTACTTC.

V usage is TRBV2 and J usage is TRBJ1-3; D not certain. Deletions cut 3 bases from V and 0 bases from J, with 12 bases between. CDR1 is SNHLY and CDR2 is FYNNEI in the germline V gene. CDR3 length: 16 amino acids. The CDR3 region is CASSDLYQISGNTIYF. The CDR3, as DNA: TGTGCCAGCAGTGACCTGTACCAGATCTCTGGAAACACCATATATTTT.

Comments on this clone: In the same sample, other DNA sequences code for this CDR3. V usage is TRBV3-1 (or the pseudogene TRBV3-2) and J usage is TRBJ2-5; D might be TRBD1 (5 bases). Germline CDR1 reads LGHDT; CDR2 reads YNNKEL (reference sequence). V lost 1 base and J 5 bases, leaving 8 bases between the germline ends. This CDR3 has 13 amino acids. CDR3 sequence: CASSQAGRETQYF. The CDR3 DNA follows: TGTGCCAGCAGCCAAGCAGGGCGGGAGACCCAGTACTTC.

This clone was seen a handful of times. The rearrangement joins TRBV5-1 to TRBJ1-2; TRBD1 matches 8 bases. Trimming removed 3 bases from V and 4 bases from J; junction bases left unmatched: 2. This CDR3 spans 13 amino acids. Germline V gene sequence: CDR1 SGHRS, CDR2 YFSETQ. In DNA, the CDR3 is TGCGCCAGCAGCTCGGGACAGGCCTATGGCTACACCTTC. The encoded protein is CASSSGQAYGYTF.

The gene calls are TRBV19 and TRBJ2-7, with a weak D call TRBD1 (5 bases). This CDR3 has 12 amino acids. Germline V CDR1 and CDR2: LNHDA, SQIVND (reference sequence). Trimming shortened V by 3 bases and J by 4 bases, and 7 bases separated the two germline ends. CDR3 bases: TGTGCCAGTAGTATGCAGGGATACGAGCAGTACTTC. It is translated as CASSMQGYEQYF. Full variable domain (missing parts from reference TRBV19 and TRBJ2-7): DGGITQSPKYLFRKEGQNVTLSCEQNLNHDAMYWYRQDPGQGLRLIYYSQIVNDFQKGDIAEGYSVSREKKESFPLTVTSAQKNPTAFYLCASSMQGYEQYFGPGTRLTVT.

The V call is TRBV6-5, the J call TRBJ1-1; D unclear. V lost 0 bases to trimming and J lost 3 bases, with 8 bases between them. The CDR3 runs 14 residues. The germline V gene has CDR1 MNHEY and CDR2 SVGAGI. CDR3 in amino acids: CASSYSHSDTEAFF. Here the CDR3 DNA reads TGTGCCAGCAGTTACTCCCACAGTGACACTGAAGCTTTCTTT.

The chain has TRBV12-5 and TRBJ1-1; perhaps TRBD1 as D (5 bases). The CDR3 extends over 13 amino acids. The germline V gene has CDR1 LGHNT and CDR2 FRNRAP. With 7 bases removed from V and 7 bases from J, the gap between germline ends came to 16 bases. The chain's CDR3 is CASAGGPGGEAFF. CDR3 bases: TGTGCTAGTGCCGGTGGGCCCGGGGGTGAAGCTTTCTTT.

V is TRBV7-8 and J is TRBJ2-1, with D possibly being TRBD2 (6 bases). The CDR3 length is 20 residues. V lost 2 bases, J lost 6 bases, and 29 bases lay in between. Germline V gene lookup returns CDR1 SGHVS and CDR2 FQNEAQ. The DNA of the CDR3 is TGTGCCAGCAGCTTACAGTTTTGGCCAGCTGGACTAAGCAAAGGCAATGAGCAGTTCTTC. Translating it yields CASSLQFWPAGLSKGNEQFF.

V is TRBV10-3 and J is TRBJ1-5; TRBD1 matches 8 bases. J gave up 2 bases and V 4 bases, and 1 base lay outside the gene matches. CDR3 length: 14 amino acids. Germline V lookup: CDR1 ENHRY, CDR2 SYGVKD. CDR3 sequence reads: CAISADRGNQPQHF. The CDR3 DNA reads TGTGCCATCAGTGCGGACAGGGGCAATCAGCCCCAGCATTTT.

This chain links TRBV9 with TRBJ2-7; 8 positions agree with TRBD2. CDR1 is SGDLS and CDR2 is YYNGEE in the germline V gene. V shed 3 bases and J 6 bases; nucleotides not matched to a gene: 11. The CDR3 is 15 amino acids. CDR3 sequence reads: CASSADRTSQGEQYF. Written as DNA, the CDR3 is TGTGCCAGCAGCGCCGACCGGACTAGCCAAGGCGAGCAGTACTTC.

For the CDR3, the DNA is TGCAGTGCTAGTACTAGCGGGATCCCCGGGGAGCTGTTTTTT. It translates to CSASTSGIPGELFF. The rearrangement joins TRBV20-1 to TRBJ2-2; 10 nucleotides align to TRBD2. CDR3 length: 14 amino acids. Germline V gene sequence: CDR1 DFQATT, CDR2 SNEGSKA (reference sequence). V gave up 3 bases and J gave up 6 bases; unmatched junction bases: 4.

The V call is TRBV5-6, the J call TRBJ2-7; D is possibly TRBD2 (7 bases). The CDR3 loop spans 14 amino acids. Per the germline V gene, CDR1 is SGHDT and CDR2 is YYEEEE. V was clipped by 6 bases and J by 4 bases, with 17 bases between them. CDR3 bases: TGTGCCAGCAACTTAGGGGGGGATTTTTACGAGCAGTACTTC. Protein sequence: CASNLGGDFYEQYF.

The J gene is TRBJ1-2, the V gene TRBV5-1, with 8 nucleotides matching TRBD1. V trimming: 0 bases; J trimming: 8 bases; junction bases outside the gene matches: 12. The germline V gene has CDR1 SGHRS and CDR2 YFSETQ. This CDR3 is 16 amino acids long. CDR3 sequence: CASSLASGTGEGGYTF. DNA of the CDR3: TGCGCCAGCAGCTTGGCTTCCGGGACAGGAGAAGGCGGCTACACCTTC.

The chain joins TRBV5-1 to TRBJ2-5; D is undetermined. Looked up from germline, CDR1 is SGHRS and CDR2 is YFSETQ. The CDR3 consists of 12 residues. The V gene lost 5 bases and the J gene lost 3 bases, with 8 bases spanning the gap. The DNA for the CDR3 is TGCGCCAGCAGGGTCAGCGAAGAGACCCAGTACTTC. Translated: CASRVSEETQYF.

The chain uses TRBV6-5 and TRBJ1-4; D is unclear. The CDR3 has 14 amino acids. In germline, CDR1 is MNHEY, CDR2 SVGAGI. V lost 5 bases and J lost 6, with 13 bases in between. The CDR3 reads CASSLGGLDEKLFF. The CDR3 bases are TGTGCCAGCAGTCTCGGCGGATTGGATGAAAAACTGTTTTTT.

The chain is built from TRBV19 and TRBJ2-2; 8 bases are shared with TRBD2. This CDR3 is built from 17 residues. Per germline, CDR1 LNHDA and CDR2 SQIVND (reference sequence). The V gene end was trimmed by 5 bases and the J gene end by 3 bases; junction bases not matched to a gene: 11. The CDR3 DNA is TGTGCCAGTAGTGCCCGCTCAGCGGGAGTTGACACCGGGGAGCTGTTTTTT. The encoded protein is CASSARSAGVDTGELFF.